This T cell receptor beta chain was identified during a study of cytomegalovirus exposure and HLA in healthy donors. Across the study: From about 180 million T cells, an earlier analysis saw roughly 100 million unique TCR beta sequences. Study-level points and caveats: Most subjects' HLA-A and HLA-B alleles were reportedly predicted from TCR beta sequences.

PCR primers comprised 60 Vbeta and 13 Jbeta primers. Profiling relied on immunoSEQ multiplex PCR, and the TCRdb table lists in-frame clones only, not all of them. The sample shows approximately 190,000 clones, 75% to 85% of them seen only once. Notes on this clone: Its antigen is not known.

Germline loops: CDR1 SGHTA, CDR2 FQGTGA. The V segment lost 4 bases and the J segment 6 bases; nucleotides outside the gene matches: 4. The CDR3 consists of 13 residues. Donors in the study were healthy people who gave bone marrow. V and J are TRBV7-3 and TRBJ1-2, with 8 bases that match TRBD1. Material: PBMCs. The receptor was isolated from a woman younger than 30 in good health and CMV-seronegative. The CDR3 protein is CASSSGQGNGYTF. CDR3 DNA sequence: TGTGCCAGCAGCTCCGGACAGGGAAATGGCTACACCTTC. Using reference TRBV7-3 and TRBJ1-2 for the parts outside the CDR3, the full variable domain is GAGVSQTPSNKVTEKGKYVELRCDPISGHTALYWYRQSLGQGPEFLIYFQGTGAADDSGLPNDRFFAVRPEGSVSTLKIQRTERGDSAVYLCASSSGQGNGYTFGSGTRLTVV.